These T cell receptor beta chains were read from a single sample in a study of a mutant IDH1 vaccine in newly diagnosed glioma. This table comes from immunoSEQ multiplex PCR, and its TCRdb copy is limited to in-frame clones, with some not included. This repertoire shows fewer than 35,000 clones, approximately 90% found once; its top ten account for around 2.5%. These receptors have no known antigen. The sequencing used PBMCs, collected from a glioma patient whose treatment included an IDH1 peptide vaccine. These receptor sequences come from a man between 35 and 55 years old with glioma. The CDR3 runs from the conserved cysteine through the conserved F or W. Each record gives: CDR3 protein, CDR3 DNA, clone size, V gene, J gene, D gene. D genes are given only for firm matches. The size entry is marked missing in some rows and otherwise reads once, few, many or a size class.

CDR3: CASSPFGQHTEAFF; DNA: TGTGCCAGCAGCCCATTCGGACAGCACACTGAAGCTTTCTTT; size: .; V: TRBV5-8; J: TRBJ1-1; D: .
CDR3: CASSYHQGERNTIYF; DNA: TGTGCCAGCAGCTATCATCAGGGGGAGCGAAACACCATATATTTT; size: .; V: TRBV7-9; J: TRBJ1-3; D: TRBD1
CDR3: CASSIDGGPSTDTQYF; DNA: TGTGCCAGCAGCATAGACGGGGGTCCTAGCACAGATACGCAGTATTTT; size: .; V: TRBV5-4; J: TRBJ2-3; D: .
CDR3: CASSEAGSNQPQHF; DNA: TGTGCCAGCAGTGAAGCGGGGAGCAATCAGCCCCAGCATTTT; size: few; V: TRBV2; J: TRBJ1-5; D: .
CDR3: CASSRTANTGELFF; DNA: TGTGCCAGTAGCAGGACAGCCAACACCGGGGAGCTGTTTTTT; size: .; V: TRBV19; J: TRBJ2-2; D: .
CDR3: CASNFPGQGNYGYTF; DNA: TGTGCCAGCAACTTCCCGGGACAGGGAAACTATGGCTACACCTTC; size: .; V: TRBV6-6; J: TRBJ1-2; D: TRBD1
CDR3: CASSELGGNTEAFF; DNA: TGTGCCAGCAGTGAACTTGGGGGCAACACTGAAGCTTTCTTT; size: .; V: TRBV6-1; J: TRBJ1-1; D: .
CDR3: CASGGGGPYEQYF; DNA: TGTGCCAGCGGGGGGGGAGGCCCCTACGAGCAGTACTTC; size: .; V: TRBV7-8; J: TRBJ2-7; D: TRBD2
CDR3: CASSVGTGIQETQYF; DNA: TGTGCCAGCAGCGTAGGTACAGGCATACAAGAGACCCAGTACTTC; size: .; V: TRBV9; J: TRBJ2-5; D: .
CDR3: CAITGGRGTDTQYF; DNA: TGTGCCATCACCGGCGGGAGGGGCACAGATACGCAGTATTTT; size: .; V: TRBV10-3; J: TRBJ2-3; D: TRBD2
CDR3: CASSKAPGPMMTTDTQYF; DNA: TGTGCCAGCAGCAAAGCCCCGGGACCAATGATGACCACAGATACGCAGTATTTT; size: .; V: TRBV21-1; J: TRBJ2-3; D: .
CDR3: CASSIAQGVGNSPLHF; DNA: TGTGCCAGTAGTATAGCCCAGGGGGTAGGTAATTCACCCCTCCACTTT; size: .; V: TRBV19; J: TRBJ1-6; D: TRBD1
CDR3: CASSNWSGTGNQPQHF; DNA: TGTGCCAGCAGTAACTGGAGCGGGACGGGCAATCAGCCCCAGCATTTT; size: .; V: TRBV6-5; J: TRBJ1-5; D: .
CDR3: CASSASGAGAFF; DNA: TGCGCCAGCAGTGCCTCAGGGGCTGGAGCTTTCTTT; size: .; V: TRBV10-1; J: TRBJ1-1; D: .
CDR3: CASRELAGGTYNEQFF; DNA: TGTGCCAGCAGAGAACTAGCGGGAGGTACGTACAATGAGCAGTTCTTC; size: .; V: TRBV28; J: TRBJ2-1; D: TRBD2
CDR3: CASSVVGGSRTDTQYF; DNA: TGTGCCAGCAGCGTAGTTGGCGGGAGCCGCACAGATACGCAGTATTTT; size: .; V: TRBV9; J: TRBJ2-3; D: TRBD2
CDR3: CASSSRTGDEKLFF; DNA: TGTGCCAGTAGTTCGCGGACGGGGGACGAAAAACTGTTTTTT; size: .; V: TRBV19; J: TRBJ1-4; D: .
CDR3: CASSQPSGQGRNTIYF; DNA: TGTGCCAGCAGCCAGCCCTCGGGACAGGGGCGAAACACCATATATTTT; size: .; V: TRBV7-8; J: TRBJ1-3; D: TRBD1
CDR3: CASSQDRGPWGELFF; DNA: TGCGCCAGCAGCCAAGATCGTGGTCCCTGGGGGGAGCTGTTTTTT; size: .; V: TRBV4-1; J: TRBJ2-2; D: .
CDR3: CASSEPGLAGGKTQYF; DNA: TGTGCCAGCAGCGAACCGGGACTAGCGGGAGGGAAGACGCAGTATTTT; size: .; V: TRBV7-2; J: TRBJ2-3; D: TRBD2
CDR3: CASSPGTERLHTQYF; DNA: TGTGCCAGCAGCCCAGGGACCGAGAGACTACATACGCAGTATTTT; size: once; V: TRBV7-2; J: TRBJ2-3; D: .
CDR3: CSVESGRYEQYF; DNA: TGCAGCGTTGAATCAGGGCGCTACGAGCAGTACTTC; size: .; V: TRBV29-1; J: TRBJ2-7; D: .
CDR3: CSVEDPGRGYEQYF; DNA: TGCAGCGTTGAAGACCCCGGGAGGGGCTACGAGCAGTACTTC; size: .; V: TRBV29-1; J: TRBJ2-7; D: TRBD2
CDR3: CASSSVTGENFRAYEQYF; DNA: TGTGCCAGCAGCTCCGTAACCGGAGAGAATTTTAGGGCCTACGAGCAGTACTTC; size: .; V: TRBV5-4; J: TRBJ2-7; D: .
CDR3: CASSSQGNSGQQYF; DNA: TGTGCCAGCAGCTCGCAGGGGAATAGCGGACAGCAGTACTTC; size: once; V: TRBV7-9; J: TRBJ2-7; D: .
CDR3: CASSLGSRAEAFF; DNA: TGTGCCAGCAGCTTAGGTTCGAGGGCTGAAGCTTTCTTT; size: .; V: TRBV11-2; J: TRBJ1-1; D: .
CDR3: CASSLVLRLAADEQYF; DNA: TGTGCCAGCAGCTTGGTGTTGCGACTAGCGGCGGACGAGCAGTACTTC; size: .; V: TRBV5-5; J: TRBJ2-7; D: TRBD2
CDR3: CASSSSPMNTEAFF; DNA: TGTGCCAGCAGTTCCTCACCCATGAACACTGAAGCTTTCTTT; size: .; V: TRBV27; J: TRBJ1-1; D: .
CDR3: CASSLRGTAAQETQYF; DNA: TGTGCCAGCAGTTTACGCGGGACGGCGGCCCAAGAGACCCAGTACTTC; size: .; V: TRBV28; J: TRBJ2-5; D: .
CDR3: CASTVGLAGVYEQYF; DNA: TGTGCCAGCACCGTGGGACTAGCGGGAGTCTACGAGCAGTACTTC; size: .; V: TRBV28; J: TRBJ2-7; D: TRBD2
CDR3: CASSMRTSNYGYTF; DNA: TGTGCCAGTAGTATGAGGACTTCTAACTATGGCTACACCTTC; size: .; V: TRBV19; J: TRBJ1-2; D: .
CDR3: CASSQVTSGTSNSYEQYF; DNA: TGCGCCAGCAGCCAGGTGACTAGCGGGACGTCAAACTCCTACGAGCAGTACTTC; size: .; V: TRBV4-1; J: TRBJ2-7; D: TRBD2
CDR3: CASSRFGTLEAFF; DNA: TGCGCCAGCAGCCGTTTCGGGACCCTTGAAGCTTTCTTT; size: .; V: TRBV4-1; J: TRBJ1-1; D: .
CDR3: CSVERDRGSAQYF; DNA: TGCAGCGTTGAACGGGACAGGGGATCGGCGCAGTACTTC; size: .; V: TRBV29-1; J: TRBJ2-5; D: TRBD1
CDR3: CASSPTGTGASPLHF; DNA: TGTGCCAGCAGTCCTACCGGGACAGGGGCTTCACCCCTCCACTTT; size: .; V: TRBV6-4; J: TRBJ1-6; D: TRBD1
CDR3: CASSPNLQDYGYTF; DNA: TGTGCCAGCTCACCTAACCTCCAGGACTATGGCTACACCTTC; size: few; V: TRBV18; J: TRBJ1-2; D: .
CDR3: CASTTSGTAMNTEAFF; DNA: TGTGCCAGCACGACCTCCGGGACAGCAATGAACACTGAAGCTTTCTTT; size: .; V: TRBV28; J: TRBJ1-1; D: TRBD1
CDR3: CASSPLGGSRELFF; DNA: TGCGCCAGCAGCCCTCTAGGGGGGTCGAGGGAGCTGTTTTTT; size: .; V: TRBV4-1; J: TRBJ2-2; D: .
CDR3: CASTLAGLAGEETQYF; DNA: TGTGCCAGCACCCTAGCGGGACTAGCGGGAGAAGAGACCCAGTACTTC; size: .; V: TRBV28; J: TRBJ2-5; D: TRBD2
CDR3: CASSEAQRTPNNF; DNA: TGTGCCAGCAGTGAAGCTCAGAGGACTCCAAATAACTTC; size: .; V: TRBV2; J: TRBJ2-4; D: .
CDR3: CASGSSNPFYEQYF; DNA: TGTGCCAGCGGATCTTCCAACCCCTTCTACGAGCAGTACTTC; size: .; V: TRBV28; J: TRBJ2-7; D: .